The clone carrying this T cell receptor (beta chain) came up many times. Its antigen is not known. The data were obtained in a study of T cell repertoires in cytomegalovirus infection. Study overall: Indications came from public TCR beta signatures; they pointed to CMV infection and to a matching HLA type. Study results and caveats: Predominance within the ex vivo response was attributable to HLA-C-restricted CMV-specific TCR beta clonotypes. Using cumulative public TCR beta family frequency, the authors identified those who carried CMV together with the relevant HLA.

Each CDR3 protein gets one entry after TCRdb re-called the reads with MiXCR. The sample lists 150,000 to 200,000 distinct CDR3 sequences; 7.5% to 10% were seen once. The sequencing input was PBMCs. The receptor's source is a human donor in good health (CMV status not recorded). Some clones in this sample may be carry-over from other donors' samples.

CDR3 amino acids: CASNLAGGHTYEQYF. For the CDR3, the DNA is TGTGCCAGCAACCTAGCGGGAGGCCACACCTACGAGCAGTACTTC. The chain carries TRBV6-2 or TRBV6-3 and TRBJ2-7; 11 bases map to TRBD2. V was clipped by 7 bases and J by 2 bases; unmatched bases: 7. Germline V gene lookup returns CDR1 MNHEY and CDR2 SVGEGT. The CDR3 is 15 residues long.